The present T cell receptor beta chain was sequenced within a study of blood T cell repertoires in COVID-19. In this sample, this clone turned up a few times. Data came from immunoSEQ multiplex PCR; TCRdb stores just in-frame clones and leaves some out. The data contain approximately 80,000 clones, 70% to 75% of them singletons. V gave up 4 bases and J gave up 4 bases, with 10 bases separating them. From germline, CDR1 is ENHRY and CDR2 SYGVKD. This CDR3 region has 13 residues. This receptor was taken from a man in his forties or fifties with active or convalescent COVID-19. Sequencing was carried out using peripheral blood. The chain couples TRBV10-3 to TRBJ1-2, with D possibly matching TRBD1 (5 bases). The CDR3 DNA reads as TGTGCCATCAGTGGAGAAAGGGGCTATGGCTACACCTTC. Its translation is CAISGERGYGYTF.